Below are 30 T cell receptor beta chains sequenced from a single sample in a study of cytomegalovirus exposure and HLA in healthy donors. PCR primers comprised 60 Vbeta and 13 Jbeta primers. Using immunoSEQ multiplex PCR, the repertoire was profiled, and TCRdb retains in-frame clones only, with some absent. The table lists 150,000 to 200,000 clones, roughly 80% of them singletons. The material sequenced was PBMCs. Every receptor here comes from a woman aged 18-35 years in good health and CMV-seronegative.

This clone was picked up a small number of times. This chain joins TRBV9 and TRBJ2-4; 7 nucleotides agree with TRBD2. Trimming removed 3 bases from V and 5 bases from J; junction bases left unmatched: 5. The CDR3 consists of 14 residues. The germline V gene has CDR1 SGDLS and CDR2 YYNGEE. The CDR3 coding sequence is TGTGCCAGCAGCGCCTCTAGCGGAGAAAACATTCAGTACTTC. It is translated as CASSASSGENIQYF.

This clone was recorded once. The chain links TRBV11-1 to TRBJ2-7; tentative D call: TRBD2 (6 bases). The CDR3 consists of 14 residues. V was trimmed by 2 bases and J by 4 bases, leaving 12 bases between them. The germline CDR1 and CDR2 sequences are SGHAT and FQDESV (reference sequence). In nucleotides, the CDR3 is TGTGCCAGCAGCTTACTGGGGGGAGCTTACGAGCAGTACTTC. Translating it yields CASSLLGGAYEQYF.

The V call is TRBV28, the J call TRBJ1-4, with D tentatively TRBD1 (6 bases). Per germline, CDR1 MDHEN and CDR2 SYDVKM. This CDR3 region has 15 residues. The ends were cut back, 3 bases at V and 6 bases at J, with 14 bases in the middle. CDR3 amino acids: CASSFGGGRDEKLFF. The CDR3 DNA reads TGTGCCAGCAGTTTTGGGGGGGGCCGGGATGAAAAACTGTTTTTT.

This clone was picked up a small number of times. The chain recombines TRBV6-1 with TRBJ1-5; D may be TRBD1 (5 bases). This CDR3 contains 15 residues. The V gene lost 5 bases and the J gene lost 6 bases, with 17 bases spanning the gap. CDR1 and CDR2 (germline): MNHNS, SASEGT. CDR3 sequence (DNA): TGTGCCAGCAGTTGGGAAGGGGATTTAAGTCAGCCCCAGCATTTT. It specifies CASSWEGDLSQPQHF.

This clone was seen a handful of times. The chain carries TRBV5-6 and TRBJ2-5; 7 nucleotides agree with TRBD1. The V and J ends lost 3 bases and 1 base, in that order; junction bases with no gene match: 6. CDR1 is SGHDT and CDR2 is YYEEEE in the germline V gene. CDR3 size: 15 residues. Written as DNA, the CDR3 is TGTGCCAGCAGCTACCTGACAGGGCCCCAAGAGACCCAGTACTTC. Translating gives CASSYLTGPQETQYF. The full variable domain, its missing parts supplied by reference TRBV5-6 and TRBJ2-5, is DAGVTQSPTHLIKTRGQQVTLRCSPKSGHDTVSWYQQALGQGPQFIFQYYEEEERQRGNFPDRFSGHQFPNYSSELNVNALLLGDSALYLCASSYLTGPQETQYFGPGTRLLVL.

DNA of the CDR3: TGTGCCAGCAGCTTAGCTCTGTGGGCCGATGAGCAGTTCTTC. It is translated as CASSLALWADEQFF. V is TRBV11-3 and J is TRBJ2-1; the D is unclear. V lost 1 base to trimming and J lost 8 bases, with 12 bases between them. Germline assignment: CDR1 SGHNT and CDR2 YENEEA. There are 14 residues in the CDR3.

The chain recombines TRBV19 with TRBJ2-2; D is perhaps TRBD1 (5 bases). V lost 5 bases and J 1 base, leaving 8 bases between the germline ends. CDR3 length equals 14 residues. Looked up from germline, CDR1 is LNHDA and CDR2 is SQIVND (reference sequence). The CDR3 nucleotides read TGTGCCAGTAGTTATACAGGGAACACCGGGGAGCTGTTTTTT. It translates to CASSYTGNTGELFF.

This chain joins TRBV29-1 and TRBJ1-3; perhaps TRBD1 as D (6 bases). Per germline, CDR1 SQVTM and CDR2 ANQGSEA. V lost 4 bases and J 4 bases, leaving 11 bases between the germline ends. The CDR3 is 13 amino acids. In DNA, the CDR3 is TGCAGCGTTGCCTGGACAGTCGGAAACACCATATATTTT. It yields the protein CSVAWTVGNTIYF.

This clone came up a few times. This chain uses TRBV11-2 with TRBJ2-3, with a weak D call TRBD1 (6 bases). Per germline, CDR1 SGHAT and CDR2 FQNNGV. This CDR3 spans 14 amino acids. V was trimmed by 4 bases and J by 9 bases, leaving 17 bases between them. In nucleotides, the CDR3 is TGTGCCAGCAGCTCAGGGGTGGCTGGGTGGACGCAGTATTTT. Its translation: CASSSGVAGWTQYF.

The rearrangement uses TRBV15 and TRBJ2-5; 9 bases are shared with TRBD1. The V segment lost 5 bases and the J segment 3 bases; nucleotides outside the gene matches: 1. Germline CDR1 LNHNV, CDR2 YYDKDF (reference sequence). The CDR3 is 13 amino acids. The CDR3 nucleotides read TGTGCCACCAGCCGGGACAGGGAAGAGACCCAGTACTTC. Its translation is CATSRDREETQYF.

This chain joins TRBV7-2 and TRBJ2-7, with 12 bases matching TRBD2. Per the germline V gene, CDR1 is SGHTA and CDR2 is FQGNSA. CDR3 length equals 15 residues. Losses at the gene ends were 4 bases for V and 6 bases for J; bases not matched to a gene: 7. This CDR3 reads CASSYRLAGVGEQYF. The CDR3 DNA follows: TGTGCCAGCAGCTATAGACTAGCGGGAGTAGGCGAGCAGTACTTC.

This chain joins TRBV7-3 and TRBJ2-2; D remains ambiguous. From germline, CDR1 is SGHTA and CDR2 FQGTGA. Trimming pared 7 bases from V and 3 bases from J, leaving 12 bases between. The CDR3 is 14 amino acids. CDR3 protein: CASTFAIDTGELFF. The CDR3 DNA follows: TGTGCCAGCACCTTCGCGATCGACACCGGGGAGCTGTTTTTT.

The rearrangement uses TRBV2 and TRBJ1-1; TRBD1 might be the D (5 bases). The CDR3 length is 13 residues. Trimming shortened V by 8 bases and J by 3 bases, and 13 bases separated the two germline ends. CDR1 SNHLY and CDR2 FYNNEI come from the germline V gene. CDR3 in amino acids: CASGGEGYTEAFF. The DNA of the CDR3 is TGTGCCAGCGGAGGGGAGGGGTACACTGAAGCTTTCTTT.

The rearrangement joins TRBV28 to TRBJ1-1; 7 nucleotides agree with TRBD1. Germline lookup yields CDR1 MDHEN and CDR2 SYDVKM. CDR3 length equals 15 residues. With 1 base clipped from V and 7 bases from J, the junction kept 9 bases outside the gene matches. This chain's CDR3 is CASSLLDRVQVEAFF. CDR3 DNA sequence: TGTGCCAGCAGTTTATTAGACAGGGTTCAGGTTGAAGCTTTCTTT. Full variable domain (remainder filled in from reference TRBV28 and TRBJ1-1): DVKVTQSSRYLVKRTGEKVFLECVQDMDHENMFWYRQDPGLGLRLIYFSYDVKMKEKGDIPEGYSVSREKKERFSLILESASTNQTSMYLCASSLLDRVQVEAFFGQGTRLTVV.

The J gene is TRBJ2-1, the V gene TRBV7-9; 8 nucleotides agree with TRBD1. Germline assignment: CDR1 SEHNR and CDR2 FQNEAQ (reference sequence). CDR3 length equals 17 residues. J was trimmed by 6 bases and V by 4 bases; bases with no gene match: 14. CDR3 sequence (DNA): TGTGCCAGCAGCTCCGAACCTCCGGCACAGGGGGGCAATGAGCAGTTCTTC. Encoded protein: CASSSEPPAQGGNEQFF.

V usage is TRBV15 and J usage is TRBJ2-3, with 8 bases aligning to TRBD1. The ends lost 1 base at V and 7 bases at J; junction bases unmatched: 7. Germline CDR1 and CDR2: LNHNV and YYDKDF (reference sequence). This CDR3 is 15 amino acids long. CDR3 DNA sequence: TGTGCCACCAGCAGAGTGGACAGGGTAGAGCATACGCAGTATTTT. This encodes CATSRVDRVEHTQYF.

The J gene is TRBJ2-7, the V gene TRBV29-1; possible D gene TRBD2, 6 bases. The germline V and J ends were trimmed by 6 bases and 3 bases, with 15 bases remaining between them. The CDR3 sequence is 13 residues long. Germline-derived CDR1 and CDR2 are SQVTM and ANQGSEA. The CDR3 DNA reads as TGCAGCGTCGCCGGGCAGGGAGGCTACGAGCAGTACTTC. Its protein is CSVAGQGGYEQYF.

The V call is TRBV19, the J call TRBJ1-2, with TRBD1 matching 7 bases. Germline CDR1 and CDR2: LNHDA and SQIVND (reference sequence). The CDR3 sequence is 14 residues long. After removal of 7 bases from V and 3 bases from J, the junction contained 8 bases not matched to a gene. DNA for the CDR3: TGTGCCAGTACCCACCATACAGGGGACTATGGCTACACCTTC. It translates to CASTHHTGDYGYTF.

This chain uses TRBV2 with TRBJ1-2, with 8 nucleotides matching TRBD1. The CDR3 extends over 15 amino acids. After removal of 7 bases from V and 3 bases from J, the junction contained 10 bases not matched to a gene. The germline V gene has CDR1 SNHLY and CDR2 FYNNEI. The CDR3 sequence: CASNVSPGGDYGYTF. The DNA for the CDR3 is TGTGCCAGCAATGTATCTCCAGGGGGCGACTATGGCTACACCTTC.

The V call is TRBV29-1, the J call TRBJ1-2, with D hard to call. V was clipped by 0 bases and J by 11 bases, with 7 bases between them. Germline assignment: CDR1 SQVTM and CDR2 ANQGSEA. This CDR3 comprises 10 residues. The CDR3 reads CSVEDAEYTF. CDR3 bases: TGCAGCGTTGAAGACGCGGAGTACACCTTC.

The chain is built from TRBV6-1 and TRBJ2-7; D is possibly TRBD1 (7 bases). This CDR3 is 18 amino acids long. V lost 0 bases, J lost 4 bases, and 22 bases lay in between. The germline CDR1 and CDR2 sequences are MNHNS and SASEGT. The CDR3 spells CASSEAGGQPSFPYEQYF. CDR3 coding DNA: TGTGCCAGCAGTGAAGCGGGGGGACAGCCATCATTTCCGTACGAGCAGTACTTC.

The rearrangement uses TRBV10-3 and TRBJ1-1; tentative D call: TRBD1 (5 bases). The V gene lost 5 bases and the J gene lost 1 base, with 11 bases spanning the gap. Germline CDR1 is ENHRY and CDR2 is SYGVKD. The CDR3 extends over 14 amino acids. Here the CDR3 reads CAISMGTANTEAFF. The CDR3 nucleotides read TGTGCCATCAGTATGGGGACTGCGAACACTGAAGCTTTCTTT.

This clone was counted only a few times. The chain is built from TRBV10-1 and TRBJ1-1; tentative D call: TRBD1 (6 bases). The ends were cut back, 8 bases at V and 2 bases at J, with 12 bases in the middle. The CDR3 contains 13 residues. CDR1 and CDR2 from the germline V gene are WNHNN and SYGVQD (reference sequence). Here the CDR3 DNA reads TGCGCCAGCGGAAAGGACAGTAACACTGAAGCTTTCTTT. Amino acid sequence: CASGKDSNTEAFF.

This chain links TRBV5-1 with TRBJ2-7; weak D call: TRBD2 (5 bases). CDR1 and CDR2 from the germline V gene are SGHRS and YFSETQ. This CDR3 is built from 15 residues. V lost 2 bases, J lost 3 bases, and 15 bases lay in between. CDR3 sequence: CASSLRGSTYYEQYF. The CDR3 DNA sequence: TGCGCCAGCAGCTTACGAGGGTCGACCTACTACGAGCAGTACTTC.

The CDR3 nucleotides read TGCGCCAGCAGCTTGTGGACAGCGCGGGAGCAGTACTTC. Translated, it gives CASSLWTAREQYF. This rearrangement joins TRBV5-1 to TRBJ2-5; TRBD2 might be the D (7 bases). The CDR3 length is 13 residues. V was cut by 1 base and J by 11 bases, with 15 bases left in between. CDR1 SGHRS and CDR2 YFSETQ come from the germline V gene. Full variable domain (rest looked up from reference TRBV5-1 and TRBJ2-5): KAGVTQTPRYLIKTRGQQVTLSCSPISGHRSVSWYQQTPGQGLQFLFEYFSETQRNKGNFPGRFSGRQFSNSRSEMNVSTLELGDSALYLCASSLWTAREQYFGPGTRLLVL.

A remark on this clone: An end of the junction differs from the germline gene, which may be a read error. This sequence joins TRBV7-9 and TRBJ2-2, with 7 bases aligning to TRBD1. This CDR3 region has 16 residues. Germline-derived CDR1 and CDR2 are SEHNR and FQNEAQ (reference sequence). The CDR3 loop reads CSSSPRQGSNTGELFF. Written as DNA, the CDR3 is TGTTCCAGCAGCCCTAGACAGGGCTCGAACACCGGGGAGCTGTTTTTT.

This clone was seen a few times. V and J are TRBV27 and TRBJ2-4; TRBD1 aligns across 12 bases. The CDR3 has 13 amino acids. Germline values: CDR1 MNHEY, CDR2 SMNVEV (reference sequence). Germline trimming cut 7 bases from V and 13 bases from J; bases unmatched to any gene: 8. In DNA, the CDR3 is TGTGCCAGCATGGGACAGGGGGCGCGAGGACAGTACTTC. Translating gives CASMGQGARGQYF.

The chain is built from TRBV28 and TRBJ2-7; the D is unclear. V lost 7 bases and J 0 bases, leaving 10 bases between the germline ends. Germline V gene data show CDR1 as MDHEN and CDR2 as SYDVKM. The CDR3 length is 13 residues. CDR3 in DNA: TGTGCCAGCACGGATGTAGCCTCCTACGAGCAGTACTTC. Translation gives CASTDVASYEQYF.

Of note for this clone: One junction end disagrees with the germline gene, perhaps due to a read error. V usage is TRBV7-9 and J usage is TRBJ1-4, with D unresolved. The CDR3 length is 12 residues. The germline CDR1 and CDR2 sequences are SEHNR and FQNEAQ (reference sequence). The CDR3 nucleotides read TGTTCCAGCAGCTTAGCGGGAGCCAAACTGTTTTTT. As protein: CSSSLAGAKLFF.

This clone was seen a handful of times. The chain joins TRBV12-5 to TRBJ1-5; a possible D gene is TRBD1 (5 bases). V was pared by 4 bases and J by 6 bases, with 19 bases between. The germline CDR1 and CDR2 sequences are LGHNT and FRNRAP. There are 16 residues in the CDR3. The CDR3 here is CASGSNPGGKGQPQHF. As DNA, the CDR3 is TGTGCTAGTGGTTCCAACCCCGGGGGTAAGGGTCAGCCCCAGCATTTT. Supplemented by reference TRBV12-5 and TRBJ1-5, the full variable domain reads DARVTQTPRHKVTEMGQEVTMRCQPILGHNTVFWYRQTMMQGLELLAYFRNRAPLDDSGMPKDRFSAEMPDATLATLKIQPSEPRDSAVYFCASGSNPGGKGQPQHFGDGTRLSIL.